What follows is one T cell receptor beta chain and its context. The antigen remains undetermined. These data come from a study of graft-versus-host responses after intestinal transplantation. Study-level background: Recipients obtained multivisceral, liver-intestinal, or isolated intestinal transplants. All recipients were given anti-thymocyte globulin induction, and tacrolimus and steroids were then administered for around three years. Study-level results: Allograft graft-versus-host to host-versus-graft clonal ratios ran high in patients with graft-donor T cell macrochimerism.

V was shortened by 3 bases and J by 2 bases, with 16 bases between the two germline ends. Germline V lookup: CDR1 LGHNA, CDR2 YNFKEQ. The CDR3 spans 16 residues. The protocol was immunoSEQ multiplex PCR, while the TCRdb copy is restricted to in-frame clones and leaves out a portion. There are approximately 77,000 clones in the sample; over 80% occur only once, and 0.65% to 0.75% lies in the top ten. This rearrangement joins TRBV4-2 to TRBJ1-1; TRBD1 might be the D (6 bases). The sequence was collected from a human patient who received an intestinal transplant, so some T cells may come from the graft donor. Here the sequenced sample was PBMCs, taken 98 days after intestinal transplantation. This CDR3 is CASSQHPGTPNTEAFF. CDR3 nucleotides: TGTGCCAGCAGCCAGCACCCCGGGACACCAAACACTGAAGCTTTCTTT.